The 29 T cell receptor beta chains reported below all come from one sample, sequenced in a study of blood T cell repertoires in COVID-19. Some clones are missing from TCRdb's copy, which holds only in-frame ones; the method was immunoSEQ multiplex PCR. The table shows some 300,000 clones, with about 88% occurring only once. Sequencing was done on a sample of PBMCs or T cells enriched from blood (not recorded which). These receptors were taken from a woman aged 60-70 years in a cohort exposed to, infected with or recovered from COVID-19 (not recorded which).

V is TRBV5-1 and J is TRBJ2-1, with 9 bases aligning to TRBD2. The CDR3 has 17 amino acids. CDR1 is SGHRS and CDR2 is YFSETQ in the germline V gene. Trimming cost V 3 bases and J 8 bases; bases outside gene matches: 15. The CDR3 sequence: CASSYSGLAETGHEQFF. In DNA, the CDR3 is TGCGCCAGCAGCTACTCGGGACTAGCCGAAACGGGGCATGAGCAGTTCTTC.

CDR3 nucleotide sequence: TGTGCCAGCAGACCGGACAGGGATGGCAATCAGCCCCAGCATTTT. Its protein is CASRPDRDGNQPQHF. The chain links TRBV28 to TRBJ1-5; 8 bases map to TRBD1. The V and J ends lost 6 bases and 2 bases, in that order; junction bases with no gene match: 6. Germline loops: CDR1 MDHEN, CDR2 SYDVKM. CDR3 length: 15 residues.

The chain combines TRBV6-6 with TRBJ2-1; D is possibly TRBD1 (5 bases). The CDR3 spans 15 residues. V dropped 10 bases and J dropped 1 base, with 17 bases sitting between them. The germline gives CDR1 MNHNY, CDR2 SVGAGI (reference sequence). The CDR3 sequence: CATGHVNPSYNEQFF. CDR3 DNA: TGTGCCACTGGACACGTAAACCCTTCCTACAATGAGCAGTTCTTC.

As to this clone: Additional DNA sequences in this sample encode the identical CDR3. The chain couples TRBV4-1 to TRBJ2-5; 13 bases match TRBD2. Trimming cost V 0 bases and J 2 bases; bases outside gene matches: 3. Per the germline V gene, CDR1 is MGHRA and CDR2 is YSYEKL. CDR3 size: 17 residues. DNA of the CDR3: TGCGCCAGCAGCCAAGATCGGACTAGCGGGAGTCAAGAGACCCAGTACTTC. As protein: CASSQDRTSGSQETQYF.

The chain joins TRBV27 to TRBJ2-5, with 10 nucleotides matching TRBD2. CDR3 length equals 21 residues. V was pared by 5 bases and J by 4 bases, with 25 bases of the junction left unmatched. Germline CDR1 MNHEY, CDR2 SMNVEV (reference sequence). CDR3 DNA sequence: TGTGCCAGCAGTACCCGAGTGGGGTGGGCCTCTGAGCGGGAGGGCCGAGAGACCCAGTACTTC. It codes for CASSTRVGWASEREGRETQYF.

The rearrangement links TRBV28 to TRBJ2-5; TRBD1 matches 9 bases. V lost 5 bases and J lost 7; bases outside the gene matches: 11. The CDR3 runs 15 residues. Germline-derived CDR1 and CDR2 are MDHEN and SYDVKM. The CDR3 loop is CASSPPDRGRGTQYF. The CDR3 bases are TGTGCCAGCAGTCCCCCGGACAGGGGACGAGGGACCCAGTACTTC.

This chain links TRBV19 with TRBJ2-1; 13 nucleotides agree with TRBD2. This CDR3 has 19 amino acids. J lost 0 bases, V lost 5 bases, and 10 bases had no gene match. The germline CDR1 and CDR2 sequences are LNHDA and SQIVND (reference sequence). CDR3 nucleotides: TGTGCCAGTAGTGGTCGACTAGCGGGAGGACAGAACTCCTACAATGAGCAGTTCTTC. It translates to CASSGRLAGGQNSYNEQFF.

V gene TRBV11-2 combines with J gene TRBJ2-5; 10 nucleotides agree with TRBD2. The junction had 7 bases not matched to a gene; V was cut back by 4 bases and J by 5 bases. The V gene's germline CDR1 is SGHAT and CDR2 FQNNGV. This CDR3 spans 15 amino acids. CDR3 region: CASSSSGRAWETQYF. The CDR3 nucleotides read TGTGCCAGCAGCTCGAGCGGGAGGGCCTGGGAGACCCAGTACTTC.

The chain joins TRBV5-6 to TRBJ2-7, with 16 bases aligning to TRBD2. Germline trimming cut 4 bases from V and 2 bases from J; bases unmatched to any gene: 12. The length of the CDR3 is 19 residues. CDR1 is SGHDT and CDR2 is YYEEEE in the germline V gene. CDR3 protein: CASSLLPGTSGRGAYEQYF. The CDR3 DNA is TGTGCCAGCAGCCTCCTTCCCGGGACTAGCGGGAGGGGGGCCTACGAGCAGTACTTC. Looking up the rest from reference TRBV5-6 and TRBJ2-7 gives the full variable domain: DAGVTQSPTHLIKTRGQQVTLRCSPKSGHDTVSWYQQALGQGPQFIFQYYEEEERQRGNFPDRFSGHQFPNYSSELNVNALLLGDSALYLCASSLLPGTSGRGAYEQYFGPGTRLTVT.

The gene calls are TRBV6-1 and TRBJ1-4; no reliable D call. Trimming left V 2 bases short and J 5 bases short, with 9 bases between. In germline, CDR1 is MNHNS, CDR2 SASEGT. The CDR3 is made up of 14 amino acids. The CDR3 DNA follows: TGTGCCAGCAGTGAACCGGCGGGGAATGAAAAACTGTTTTTT. Translation: CASSEPAGNEKLFF.

The chain couples TRBV30 to TRBJ1-5, with 7 bases aligning to TRBD1. Germline CDR1 is GTSNPN and CDR2 is SVGIG (reference sequence). V gave up 1 base and J gave up 4 bases; unmatched junction bases: 1. The CDR3 runs 13 residues. The chain's CDR3 is CAWSAGQNQPQHF. The CDR3 DNA follows: TGTGCCTGGAGTGCGGGACAGAATCAGCCCCAGCATTTT.

J is TRBJ2-7 and V is TRBV9; TRBD2 aligns across 9 bases. This CDR3 has 14 residues. The J segment lost 7 bases and the V segment lost 2 bases, leaving 7 bases of the junction unmatched. Germline CDR1 and CDR2: SGDLS and YYNGEE. The CDR3, as DNA: TGTGCCAGCAGCGTTTTAGCGGGAGTGTCTGAGCAGTACTTC. Its translation: CASSVLAGVSEQYF.

The rearrangement links TRBV29-1 to TRBJ2-1; possible D gene TRBD2, 6 bases. Germline CDR1 is SQVTM and CDR2 is ANQGSEA. V was clipped by 4 bases and J by 8 bases, with 9 bases between them. The CDR3 spans 11 residues. The CDR3 sequence: CSVGRVDEQFF. The CDR3 DNA reads as TGCAGCGTTGGGAGGGTAGATGAGCAGTTCTTC.

V and J are TRBV7-3 and TRBJ1-2, with D unresolved. The V end was cut by 1 base, the J end by 5 bases, with 8 bases between. From germline, CDR1 is SGHTA and CDR2 FQGTGA. The CDR3 contains 13 residues. In DNA, the CDR3 is TGTGCCAGCAGCTTAAGGGCCAATTATGGCTACACCTTC. Translated, it gives CASSLRANYGYTF.

The V call is TRBV24-1, the J call TRBJ2-2; D possibly corresponds to TRBD1 (6 bases). Germline CDR1 reads KGHDR; CDR2 reads SFDVKD. The CDR3 is 14 residues long. V lost 4 bases, J lost 5 bases, and 10 bases lay in between. CDR3 sequence reads: CATSEGARTGELFF. CDR3 nucleotide sequence: TGTGCCACCAGTGAGGGGGCACGGACCGGGGAGCTGTTTTTT.

This chain links TRBV28 with TRBJ1-1; D remains ambiguous. This CDR3 contains 13 residues. Germline V gives CDR1 MDHEN, CDR2 SYDVKM. Trimming stripped 6 bases from V and 3 bases from J, with 11 bases between. This chain's CDR3 is CASRRVLDTEAFF. The CDR3 nucleotides are TGTGCCAGCAGGAGGGTGTTGGACACTGAAGCTTTCTTT.

The chain is built from TRBV19 and TRBJ2-2, with TRBD2 matching 8 bases. The germline V gene has CDR1 LNHDA and CDR2 SQIVND (reference sequence). V shed 0 bases, J shed 5 bases, and the junction held 8 bases outside the gene matches. The CDR3 sequence is 17 residues long. CDR3 bases: TGTGCCAGTAGTATAGATCCGCCACTAGCGGTAACCGGGGAGCTGTTTTTT. This codes for CASSIDPPLAVTGELFF.

The rearrangement links TRBV5-1 to TRBJ2-2; 8 bases align to TRBD1. Germline trimming cut 4 bases from V and 6 bases from J; bases unmatched to any gene: 2. CDR1 is SGHRS, CDR2 YFSETQ, per germline. This CDR3 is 13 amino acids long. Written as DNA, the CDR3 is TGCGCCAGCAGCCTACAGGGGGCCGGGGAGCTGTTTTTT. Translation gives CASSLQGAGELFF. Complete variable domain (other parts from reference TRBV5-1 and TRBJ2-2): KAGVTQTPRYLIKTRGQQVTLSCSPISGHRSVSWYQQTPGQGLQFLFEYFSETQRNKGNFPGRFSGRQFSNSRSEMNVSTLELGDSALYLCASSLQGAGELFFGEGSRLTVL.

The chain employs TRBV6-5 and TRBJ1-2; TRBD1 aligns across 9 bases. This CDR3 region has 14 residues. Germline trimming cut 2 bases from V and 6 bases from J; bases unmatched to any gene: 4. Germline values: CDR1 MNHEY, CDR2 SVGAGI. CDR3 nucleotides: TGTGCCAGCAGTTACGGACAGGGGTCGAATGGCTACACCTTC. Amino acid sequence: CASSYGQGSNGYTF.

J is TRBJ2-7 and V is TRBV6-4, with TRBD1 identical over 9 bases. The CDR3 sequence is 14 residues long. Germline trimming cut 7 bases from V and 2 bases from J; bases unmatched to any gene: 6. Germline CDR1 MRHNA, CDR2 SNTAGT. This CDR3 is CASKGTGNPYEQYF. Here the CDR3 DNA reads TGTGCCAGCAAAGGGACAGGGAATCCCTACGAGCAGTACTTC.

The chain links TRBV9 to TRBJ1-1, with D maybe TRBD1 (6 bases). The length of the CDR3 is 14 residues. In germline, CDR1 is SGDLS, CDR2 YYNGEE. Trimming removed 3 bases at V and 2 bases at J, with 11 bases between. CDR3 nucleotide sequence: TGTGCCAGCAGCGGAGGACAGTTAAACACTGAAGCTTTCTTT. Residues: CASSGGQLNTEAFF.

The rearrangement joins TRBV29-1 to TRBJ2-6, with unresolved D. Germline V lookup: CDR1 SQVTM, CDR2 ANQGSEA. This CDR3 spans 15 amino acids. V was pared by 6 bases and J by 0 bases, with 12 bases between. The DNA of the CDR3 is TGCAGCGTCTCTTACGGGTCCTCTGGGGCCAACGTCCTGACTTTC. Its translation is CSVSYGSSGANVLTF.

This clone turned up a few times. The chain joins TRBV7-6 to TRBJ2-5; TRBD2 matches at 12 bases. The CDR3 consists of 16 residues. From germline, CDR1 is SGHVS and CDR2 FNYEAQ. Trimming removed 1 base from V and 3 bases from J; junction bases left unmatched: 3. CDR3: CASSLGRTSGKETQYF. CDR3 coding DNA: TGTGCCAGCAGCTTAGGAAGGACTAGCGGGAAAGAGACCCAGTACTTC.

A single count supports this clone. The V call is TRBV11-2, the J call TRBJ2-3; 11 positions match TRBD1. Germline V gene sequence: CDR1 SGHAT, CDR2 FQNNGV. The CDR3 runs to 14 residues. The junction had 6 bases not matched to a gene; V was cut back by 6 bases and J by 7 bases. In nucleotides, the CDR3 is TGTGCCAGCAGATTGGGACAGGGGGGCCATACGCAGTATTTT. Amino acid sequence: CASRLGQGGHTQYF.

CDR3 residues: CASSHHGTGANEQFF. The CDR3 DNA sequence: TGTGCCAGCAGTCATCACGGGACAGGGGCCAATGAGCAGTTCTTC. The rearrangement links TRBV27 to TRBJ2-1, with TRBD1 identical over 10 bases. Unmatched junction bases numbered 7, after V lost 5 bases and J lost 6 bases. The CDR3 has 15 residues. The germline V gene encodes CDR1 MNHEY and CDR2 SMNVEV (reference sequence).

The chain carries TRBV15 and TRBJ2-5, with D possibly being TRBD2 (7 bases). The V gene's germline CDR1 is LNHNV and CDR2 YYDKDF (reference sequence). This CDR3 contains 15 residues. Trimming left V 3 bases short and J 1 base short, with 12 bases between. CDR3 DNA sequence: TGTGCCACCAGCAGGAGGGGAGGGGGCCAAGAGACCCAGTACTTC. It yields the protein CATSRRGGGQETQYF.

The chain is built from TRBV2 and TRBJ2-1, with unresolved D. The CDR3 is 12 amino acids. With 8 bases removed from V and 7 bases from J, the gap between germline ends came to 12 bases. Germline-derived CDR1 and CDR2 are SNHLY and FYNNEI. In DNA, the CDR3 is TGTGCCAGCGCCTACGGGTGGAATGAGCAGTTCTTC. Amino acids: CASAYGWNEQFF.

The chain has TRBV18 and TRBJ1-2; the D is unclear. The germline V gene has CDR1 KGHSH and CDR2 LQKENI. V lost 2 bases, J lost 2 bases, and 12 bases lay in between. This CDR3 has 15 residues. The CDR3 DNA reads TGTGCCAGCTCACCAAATTCCCACAGAAACTATGGCTACACCTTC. Encoded protein: CASSPNSHRNYGYTF. Drawing the rest from reference TRBV18 and TRBJ1-2, the complete variable domain is NAGVMQNPRHLVRRRGQEARLRCSPMKGHSHVYWYRQLPEEGLKFMVYLQKENIIDESGMPKERFSAEFPKEGPSILRIQQVVRGDSAAYFCASSPNSHRNYGYTFGSGTRLTVV.

J is TRBJ2-1 and V is TRBV13, with TRBD2 matching over 14 bases. The junction had 15 bases not matched to a gene; V was cut back by 5 bases and J by 9 bases. This CDR3 has 18 residues. Germline CDR1 PRHDT, CDR2 FYEKMQ (reference sequence). Here the CDR3 reads CASSTTKMTSGRAFEQFF. The CDR3 DNA is TGTGCCAGCAGCACCACGAAGATGACTAGCGGGAGGGCCTTTGAGCAGTTCTTC.